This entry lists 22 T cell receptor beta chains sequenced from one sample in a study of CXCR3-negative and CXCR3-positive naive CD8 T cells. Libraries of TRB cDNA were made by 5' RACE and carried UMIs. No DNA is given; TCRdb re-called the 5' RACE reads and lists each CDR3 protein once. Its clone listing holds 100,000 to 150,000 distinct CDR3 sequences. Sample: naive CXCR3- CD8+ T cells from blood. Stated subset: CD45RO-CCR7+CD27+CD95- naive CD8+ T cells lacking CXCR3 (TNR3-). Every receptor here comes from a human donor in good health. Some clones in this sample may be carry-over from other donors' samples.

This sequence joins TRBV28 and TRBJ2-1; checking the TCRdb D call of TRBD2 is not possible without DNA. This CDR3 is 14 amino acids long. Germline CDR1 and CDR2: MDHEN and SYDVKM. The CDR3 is CATRTSGGVNEQFF.

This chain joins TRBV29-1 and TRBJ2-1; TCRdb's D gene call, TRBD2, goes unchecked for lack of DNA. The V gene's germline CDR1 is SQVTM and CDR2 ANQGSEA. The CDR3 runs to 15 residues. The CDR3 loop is CSVPIAGGPFNEQFF.

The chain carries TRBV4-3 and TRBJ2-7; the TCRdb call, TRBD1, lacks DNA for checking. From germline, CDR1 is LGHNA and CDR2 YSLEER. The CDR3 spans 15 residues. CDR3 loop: CASSQGRQVSYEQYF.

CDR3 sequence reads: CASSYIGGQGTEAFF. The chain uses TRBV6-6 and TRBJ1-1; TCRdb indicates TRBD1, and absent DNA this call remains unverified. The germline V gene encodes CDR1 MNHNY and CDR2 SVGAGI (reference sequence). This CDR3 comprises 15 residues.

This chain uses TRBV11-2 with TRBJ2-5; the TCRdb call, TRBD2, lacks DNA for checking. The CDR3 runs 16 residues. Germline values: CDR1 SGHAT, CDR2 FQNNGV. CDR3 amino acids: CASTTMGSGGAETQYF.

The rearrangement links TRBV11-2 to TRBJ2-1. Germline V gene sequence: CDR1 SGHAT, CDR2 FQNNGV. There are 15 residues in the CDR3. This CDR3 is CASSRELLSYNEQFF.

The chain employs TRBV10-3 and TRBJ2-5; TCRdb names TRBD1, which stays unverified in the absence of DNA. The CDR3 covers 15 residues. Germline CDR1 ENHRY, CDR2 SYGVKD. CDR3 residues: CAISEPGTGEETQYF.

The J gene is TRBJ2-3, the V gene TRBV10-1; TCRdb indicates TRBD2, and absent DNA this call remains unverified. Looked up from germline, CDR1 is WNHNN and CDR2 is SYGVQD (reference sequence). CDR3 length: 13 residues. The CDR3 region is CASTRGAADTQYF.

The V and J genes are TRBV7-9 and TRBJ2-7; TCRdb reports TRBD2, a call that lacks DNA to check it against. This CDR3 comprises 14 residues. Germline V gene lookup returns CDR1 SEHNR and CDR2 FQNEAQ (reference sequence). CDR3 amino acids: CASSPPTVSYEQYF.

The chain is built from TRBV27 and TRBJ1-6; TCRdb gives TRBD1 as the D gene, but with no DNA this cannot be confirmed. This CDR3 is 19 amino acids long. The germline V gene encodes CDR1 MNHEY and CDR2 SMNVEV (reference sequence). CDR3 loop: CASSGYWDRGREWNSPLHF.

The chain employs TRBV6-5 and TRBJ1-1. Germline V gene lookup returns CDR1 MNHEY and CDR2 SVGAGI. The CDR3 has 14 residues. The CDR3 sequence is CASSYSDTDTEAFF.

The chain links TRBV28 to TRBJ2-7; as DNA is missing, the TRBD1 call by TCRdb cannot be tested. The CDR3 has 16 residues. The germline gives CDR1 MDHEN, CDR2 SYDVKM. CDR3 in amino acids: CASTGENRDRVNEQYF.

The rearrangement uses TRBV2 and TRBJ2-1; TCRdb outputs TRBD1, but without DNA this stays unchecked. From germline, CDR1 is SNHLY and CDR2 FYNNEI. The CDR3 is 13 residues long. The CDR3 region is CASRQGALVEQFF.

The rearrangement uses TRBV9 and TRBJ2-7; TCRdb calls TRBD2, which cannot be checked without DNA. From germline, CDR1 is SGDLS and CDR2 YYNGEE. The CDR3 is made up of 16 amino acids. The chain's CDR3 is CASSPSGLAGINEQYF.

The CDR3 is CASSLAAVGLGKVETQYF. The chain is built from TRBV7-7 and TRBJ2-5. The CDR3 loop spans 18 amino acids. Germline CDR1 SSHAT, CDR2 FNYEAQ (reference sequence). Based on the CDR3 plus reference TRBV7-7 and TRBJ2-5, the full variable domain is GAGVSQSPRYKVTKRGQDVTLRCDPISSHATLYWYQQALGQGPEFLTYFNYEAQPDKSGLPSDRFSAERPEGSISTLTIQRTEQRDSAMYRCASSLAAVGLGKVETQYFGPGTRLLVL.

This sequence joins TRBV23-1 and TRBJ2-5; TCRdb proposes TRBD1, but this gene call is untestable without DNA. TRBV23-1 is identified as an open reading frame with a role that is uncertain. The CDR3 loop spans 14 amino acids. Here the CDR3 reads CASSCSGFRETQYF.

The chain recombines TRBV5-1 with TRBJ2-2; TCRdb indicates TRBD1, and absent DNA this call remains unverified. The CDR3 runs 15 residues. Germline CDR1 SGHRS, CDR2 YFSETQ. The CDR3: CASSPDRGLTGELFF.

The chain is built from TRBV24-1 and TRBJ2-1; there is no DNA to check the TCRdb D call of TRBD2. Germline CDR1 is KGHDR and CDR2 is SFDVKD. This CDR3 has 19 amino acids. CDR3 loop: CATSSMKTSGRSSYNEQFF.

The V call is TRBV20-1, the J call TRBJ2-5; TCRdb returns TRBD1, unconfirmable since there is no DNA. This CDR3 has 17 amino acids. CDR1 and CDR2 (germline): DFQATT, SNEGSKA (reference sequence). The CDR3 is CSARVPTGWGRQETQYF.

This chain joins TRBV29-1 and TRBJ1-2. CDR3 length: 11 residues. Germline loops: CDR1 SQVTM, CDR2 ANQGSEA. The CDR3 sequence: CSVEGLRGYTF.

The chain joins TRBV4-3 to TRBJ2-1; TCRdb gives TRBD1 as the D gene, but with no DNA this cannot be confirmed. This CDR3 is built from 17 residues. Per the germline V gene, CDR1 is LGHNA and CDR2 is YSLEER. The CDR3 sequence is CASSQEERAQGGNEQFF.

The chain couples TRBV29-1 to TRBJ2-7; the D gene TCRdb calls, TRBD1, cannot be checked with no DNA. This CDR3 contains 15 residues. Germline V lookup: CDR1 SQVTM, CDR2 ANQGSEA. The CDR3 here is CSVDGTAPSPYEQYF.